This section outlines one T cell receptor beta chain sequence together with its context. Its antigen is as yet unknown. Clones were sequenced by immunoSEQ multiplex PCR, and TCRdb holds only the in-frame ones, with some missing. This table holds approximately 100,000 clones, approximately 91% found once. The data are from a study of T cells in localized non-small cell lung cancer. Study observations and caveats: Highest T cell clonality was seen in uninvolved adjacent lung, surpassing that measured in tumor. Because sequencing included only one region (of the tumor), heterogeneity remains possible. Median detection of top 100 tumor clones in adjacent lung was roughly 61 clones. Increased T cell density in blood showed an association with longer overall survival.

This CDR3 has 14 amino acids. Germline V gene sequence: CDR1 SGHNT, CDR2 YYREEE (reference sequence). Trimming left V 4 bases short and J 1 base short, with 11 bases between. The clonotype comes from a woman between 40 and 69 years old with stage II squamous cell lung carcinoma. The chain joins TRBV5-4 to TRBJ2-5; D unclear. The starting material was PBMCs, obtained before any cancer treatment. Written as DNA, the CDR3 is TGTGCCAGCAGCCTGGACGGCAGCCAAGAGACCCAGTACTTC. This gives the protein CASSLDGSQETQYF.